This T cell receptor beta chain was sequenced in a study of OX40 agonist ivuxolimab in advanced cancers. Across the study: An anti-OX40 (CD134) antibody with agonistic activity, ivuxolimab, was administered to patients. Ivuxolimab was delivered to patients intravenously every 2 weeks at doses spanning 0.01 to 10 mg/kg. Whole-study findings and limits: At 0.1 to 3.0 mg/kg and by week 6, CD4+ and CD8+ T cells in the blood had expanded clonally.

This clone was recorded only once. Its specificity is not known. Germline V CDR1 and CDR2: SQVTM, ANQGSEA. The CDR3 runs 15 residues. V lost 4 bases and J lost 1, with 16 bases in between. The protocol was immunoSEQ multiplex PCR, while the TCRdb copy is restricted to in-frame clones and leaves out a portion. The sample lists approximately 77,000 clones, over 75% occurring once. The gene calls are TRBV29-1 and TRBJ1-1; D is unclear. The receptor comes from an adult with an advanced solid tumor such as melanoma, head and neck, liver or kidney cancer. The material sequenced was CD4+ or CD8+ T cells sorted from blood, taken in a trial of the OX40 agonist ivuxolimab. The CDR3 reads CSVGLTQETNTEAFF. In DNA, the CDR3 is TGCAGCGTTGGCCTTACTCAGGAAACGAACACTGAAGCTTTCTTT.